This T cell receptor (beta chain) came from a study of blood T cells in healthy people across ages. Study at large: Per two T cells, about one barcoded beta molecule was captured through template switching. General observations from the study: The study found TCR beta diversity correlated strongly with naive T cell percentage.

Caucasian individuals from Russia who were healthy and aged roughly 6 to 95 acted as donors. Primers used in a second PCR of roughly 7 to 12 cycles were a sample-barcoded 5' primer and a J-beta primer mix. MiXCR, run by TCRdb on the 5' RACE reads, gives a single entry per CDR3 protein. Found here are some 1.4 million distinct CDR3 sequences, 42% of them singletons; the top ten hold roughly 7.9%. In the case of this clonotype: Its antigen is as yet unknown. The junction does not match germline at one end; this may be a read error.

Germline lookup yields CDR1 DFQATT and CDR2 SNEGSKA (reference sequence). CDR3 length: 14 residues. The sample comprised blood. V and J are TRBV20-1 and TRBJ2-3; possible D gene TRBD2, 6 bases. This sequence was found in a woman under 30 in good health. The CDR3 region has the DNA TGCAGTGCCCCGCCACGGGGGTACACAGATATGCAGTATTTT. It yields the protein CSAPPRGYTDMQYF.